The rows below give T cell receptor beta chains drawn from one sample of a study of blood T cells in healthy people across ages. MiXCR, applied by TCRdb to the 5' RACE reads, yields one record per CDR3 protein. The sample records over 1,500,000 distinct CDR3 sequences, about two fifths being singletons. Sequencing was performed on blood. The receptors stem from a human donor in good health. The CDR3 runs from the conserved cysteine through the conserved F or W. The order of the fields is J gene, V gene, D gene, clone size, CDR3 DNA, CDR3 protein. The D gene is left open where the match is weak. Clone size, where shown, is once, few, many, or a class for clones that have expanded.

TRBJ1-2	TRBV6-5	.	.	TGTGCCAGCAGTCGCCATGGGGATCCAGATGGCTACACCTTC	CASSRHGDPDGYTF
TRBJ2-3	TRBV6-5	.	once	TGTGCCAGCACAGCCTTCAGCACAGATACGCAGTATTTT	CASTAFSTDTQYF
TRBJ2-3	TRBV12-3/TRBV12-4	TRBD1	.	TGTGCCAGCAGAAGGACAGGGGATAGCACAGATACGCAGGATTTT	CASRRTGDSTDTQDF
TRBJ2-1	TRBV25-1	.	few	TGTGCCAGCAGTGAATATTTCACAGCCTACAATGAGCAGTTCTTC	CASSEYFTAYNEQFF
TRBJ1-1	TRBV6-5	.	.	TGTGCCAGCAGTTACGAGAGCCCCGGTGACACTGAAGCTTTCTTT	CASSYESPGDTEAFF
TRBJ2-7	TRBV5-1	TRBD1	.	TGCGCCAGCAGCTTCCTACCGGGACAGACCTACGAGCAGTACTTC	CASSFLPGQTYEQYF
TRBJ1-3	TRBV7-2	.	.	TGTGCCAGCAGCTTAGACAGGGAGTCTGGAAACACCATATATTTT	CASSLDRESGNTIYF
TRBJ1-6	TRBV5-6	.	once	TGTGCCAGCAGCTTCTCAGGGAGTAATTCACCCCTCCACTTT	CASSFSGSNSPLHF
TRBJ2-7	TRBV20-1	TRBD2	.	TGCAGTGCTAGAGGACTAGCGGGGAAGGAGCAGTACTTC	CSARGLAGKEQYF
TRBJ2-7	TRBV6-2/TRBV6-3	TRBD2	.	TGTGCCAGCAGTTACGGGGGGGTCTGGAGTGAGCAGTACTTC	CASSYGGVWSEQYF
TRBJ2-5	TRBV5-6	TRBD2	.	TGTGCCAGCTCGACCTGGGGGCTAGCGGGGGGGGAAGAGACCCAGTACTTC	CASSTWGLAGGEETQYF
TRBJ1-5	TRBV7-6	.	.	TGTGCCAGCAGCCCGGGGTGGGGCAGCAATCAGCCCCAGCATTTT	CASSPGWGSNQPQHF
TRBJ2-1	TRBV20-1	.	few	TGCAGTGCTAGACACCGGGCTAGTTTTGATGAGCAGTTCTTC	CSARHRASFDEQFF
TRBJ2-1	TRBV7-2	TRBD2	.	TGTGCCAGCAGCGGAGGGACTAGCGGGGTACCTTCCTACAATGAGCAGTTCTTC	CASSGGTSGVPSYNEQFF
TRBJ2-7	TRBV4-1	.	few	TGCGCCAGCAGCCGCCTAGAAGACTACGAGCAGTACTTC	CASSRLEDYEQYF
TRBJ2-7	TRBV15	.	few	TGTGCCACCAGCCGCAGGAGCGGAGGCTCCTACGAGCAGTACTTC	CATSRRSGGSYEQYF
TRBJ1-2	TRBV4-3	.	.	TGCGCCAGCAGCCAAGACCGGTTAGTCGGCTGTGATGGCTACACCTTC	CASSQDRLVGCDGYTF
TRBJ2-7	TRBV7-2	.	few	TGTGCCAGCAGCTTAGTGGGTCTGCGGGGTGATTACGAGCAGTACTTC	CASSLVGLRGDYEQYF
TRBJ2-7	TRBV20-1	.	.	TGCAGTGCTAGACGTCCCCTAAGCGGTAGCTCCTACGAGCAGTACTTC	CSARRPLSGSSYEQYF
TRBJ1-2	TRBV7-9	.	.	TGTGCCAGCAGCTTAGAGCTGGAATGGGCAGGTGGCTACACCTTC	CASSLELEWAGGYTF
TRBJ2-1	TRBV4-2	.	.	TGTGCCAGCAGCCAGGTCGGACGGGACACCCGGACGAACTACAATGAGCAGTTCTTT	CASSQVGRDTRTNYNEQFF
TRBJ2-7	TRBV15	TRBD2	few	TGTGCCACCAGCAAGGGGACTAGCGGCTACGAGCAGTACTTC	CATSKGTSGYEQYF
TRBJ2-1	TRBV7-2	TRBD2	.	TGTGCCAGCAGCTTAGATCCTAGCGGGGAGGATGGCAATGAGCAGTTCTTC	CASSLDPSGEDGNEQFF
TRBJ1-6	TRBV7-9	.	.	TGTGCCAGCAGCTTTCGGGGCTCATCACCCCTCCACTTT	CASSFRGSSPLHF
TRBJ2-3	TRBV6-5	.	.	TGTGCCAGCAGTTACTCTGAGGCAGATACGCAGTATTTT	CASSYSEADTQYF
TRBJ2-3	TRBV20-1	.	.	TGCAGTGCTAGAGATCGAAGGGCGGCTTCAGATACGCAGTATTTT	CSARDRRAASDTQYF
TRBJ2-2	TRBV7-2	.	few	TGTGCCAGCAGCTTGGACTCCTTCACCGGGGAGCTGTTTTTT	CASSLDSFTGELFF
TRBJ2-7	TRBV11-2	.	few	TGTGCCAGCAGCTTTTTGACTTTGACCTACGAGCAGTACTTC	CASSFLTLTYEQYF
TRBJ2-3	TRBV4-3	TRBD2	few	TGCGCCAGCAGCCAAGATTGGCTAGCGGGGGTAGAGGATACGCAGTATTTT	CASSQDWLAGVEDTQYF